The 11 T cell receptor beta chains in this list originate from one sample, sequenced in a study of TIL therapy for anti-PD-1-resistant metastatic lung cancer. Time point noted: pre-treatment sample, taken before nivolumab and TIL therapy. The libraries were made with immunoSEQ v3. Clones were sequenced by immunoSEQ multiplex PCR, and TCRdb holds only the in-frame ones, with some missing. The sample shows 36,000 or so clones, less than 75% of them seen only once. The sequenced sample was blood, obtained at baseline. These receptors originate from a person aged 25 to 79 with non-small cell lung cancer.

V gene TRBV5-1 combines with J gene TRBJ1-2; D might be TRBD1 (5 bases). This CDR3 comprises 14 residues. Germline assignment: CDR1 SGHRS and CDR2 YFSETQ. Trimming removed 2 bases at V and 6 bases at J, with 14 bases between. In nucleotides, the CDR3 is TGCGCCAGCAGCTTAGGCCAGGGTGTGGATGGCTACACCTTC. Residues: CASSLGQGVDGYTF.

J is TRBJ1-1 and V is TRBV7-2; 7 bases are a match to TRBD1. V lost 5 bases to trimming and J lost 4 bases; unmatched junction nucleotides: 7. Looked up from germline, CDR1 is SGHTA and CDR2 is FQGNSA. This CDR3 contains 14 residues. The CDR3: CASSVDRALTEAFF. CDR3 DNA: TGTGCCAGCAGCGTTGACAGGGCCCTCACTGAAGCTTTCTTT.

As for this clone: A read error may account for a junction end that differs from germline. The chain combines TRBV30 with TRBJ2-4; either TRBD1 or TRBD2 may supply D (5 bases each). This CDR3 contains 12 residues. Germline V gene data show CDR1 as GTSNPN and CDR2 as SVGIG (reference sequence). This chain's CDR3 is CAWSATLGRIIF. CDR3 bases: TGTGCCTGGAGTGCCACCTTGGGACGGATAATATTC.

The rearrangement uses TRBV7-8 and TRBJ2-1, with 12 bases matching TRBD1. This CDR3 is built from 15 residues. Germline-derived CDR1 and CDR2 are SGHVS and FQNEAQ. J was trimmed by 9 bases and V by 1 base; bases with no gene match: 4. The CDR3 nucleotides are TGTGCCAGCAGCTTAGGGGGACAGGGGGCTGGTGAGCAGTTCTTC. It codes for CASSLGGQGAGEQFF.

The genes are TRBV18 and TRBJ1-1; D not certain. CDR1 KGHSH and CDR2 LQKENI come from the germline V gene. Trimming stripped 2 bases from V and 2 bases from J, with 12 bases between. There are 15 residues in the CDR3. CDR3 in amino acids: CASSPYNSENTEAFF. In DNA, the CDR3 is TGTGCCAGCTCACCATACAATAGCGAAAACACTGAAGCTTTCTTT. Variable domain in full (rest from reference TRBV18 and TRBJ1-1): NAGVMQNPRHLVRRRGQEARLRCSPMKGHSHVYWYRQLPEEGLKFMVYLQKENIIDESGMPKERFSAEFPKEGPSILRIQQVVRGDSAAYFCASSPYNSENTEAFFGQGTRLTVV.

The sample holds one count of this clone. V and J are TRBV28 and TRBJ2-1; TRBD2 matches at 7 bases. V lost 2 bases and J lost 6; bases outside the gene matches: 4. The germline CDR1 and CDR2 sequences are MDHEN and SYDVKM. There are 14 residues in the CDR3. Here the CDR3 reads CASSLSGERNEQFF. Written as DNA, the CDR3 is TGTGCCAGCAGTTTAAGCGGGGAACGCAATGAGCAGTTCTTC.

The V and J genes are TRBV7-8 and TRBJ2-5; TRBD1 matches 8 bases. J lost 4 bases, V lost 1 base, and 11 bases had no gene match. The CDR3 loop spans 17 amino acids. CDR1 is SGHVS, CDR2 FQNEAQ, per germline. The CDR3 sequence is CASSLVRTGKGRETQYF. CDR3 bases: TGTGCCAGCAGCTTAGTTAGGACAGGGAAGGGGCGAGAGACCCAGTACTTC.

V usage is TRBV4-3 and J usage is TRBJ2-6; D is undetermined. The V gene lost 3 bases and the J gene lost 1 base, with 16 bases spanning the gap. There are 18 residues in the CDR3. Germline V lookup: CDR1 LGHNA, CDR2 YSLEER. The CDR3 reads CASSQQVGSSSGANVLTF. The CDR3 DNA reads as TGCGCCAGCAGCCAGCAGGTAGGGTCGTCATCTGGGGCCAACGTCCTGACTTTC.

The chain joins TRBV19 to TRBJ2-7; 12 nucleotides agree with TRBD2. V lost 1 base, J lost 2 bases, and 0 bases stayed unmatched. The CDR3 length is 15 residues. Looked up from germline, CDR1 is LNHDA and CDR2 is SQIVND (reference sequence). This chain's CDR3 is CASSIGLAGAYEQYF. CDR3 nucleotide sequence: TGTGCCAGTAGTATAGGACTAGCGGGAGCCTACGAGCAGTACTTC.

The sample holds a few counts of this clone. One junction end does not reproduce the germline sequence, and a read error may be involved. The chain links TRBV6-1 to TRBJ1-5; tentative D call: TRBD1 (5 bases). Per germline, CDR1 MNHNS and CDR2 SASEGT. This CDR3 has 15 amino acids. CDR3 DNA: TGTGCCAGCAGGGAAGGTGGGGACGGTCGTCAGCCCCAGCATTTT. It yields the protein CASREGGDGRQPQHF.

This rearrangement joins TRBV27 to TRBJ2-3, with a possible D match to TRBD1 (6 bases). The germline CDR1 and CDR2 sequences are MNHEY and SMNVEV (reference sequence). V shed 1 base and J shed 4 bases, with 9 bases lying between them. The CDR3 extends over 14 amino acids. The CDR3 reads CASSLFGGPDTQYF. Written as DNA, the CDR3 is TGTGCCAGCAGTTTATTTGGGGGCCCAGATACGCAGTATTTT.